The next 19 T cell receptor beta chains were all read from a single sample in a study of blood T cell repertoires in COVID-19. The table came from immunoSEQ multiplex PCR; TCRdb's copy has only in-frame clones and leaves some out. Of about 100,000 clones in the sample, about 88% were seen once. The specimen sequenced was peripheral blood. The receptor source for this set is a man older than 75 with acute or convalescent COVID-19.

This chain uses TRBV27 with TRBJ1-6, with 8 bases that match TRBD1. The CDR3 covers 15 residues. Germline lookup yields CDR1 MNHEY and CDR2 SMNVEV (reference sequence). J gave up 7 bases and V 6 bases, and 8 bases lay outside the gene matches. The CDR3 DNA follows: TGTGCCAGCAGAATGGACAGGGCTGAAAATTCACCCCTCCACTTT. This encodes CASRMDRAENSPLHF.

V gene TRBV19 combines with J gene TRBJ1-1; the match to TRBD1 covers 7 bases. The V gene's germline CDR1 is LNHDA and CDR2 SQIVND (reference sequence). The CDR3 has 14 residues. Trimming took 5 bases from V and 6 from J; bases not matched to a gene: 9. CDR3 sequence reads: CASSATYRGAEAFF. The CDR3 DNA reads TGTGCCAGTAGTGCTACGTACAGGGGAGCTGAAGCTTTCTTT.

The chain carries TRBV11-3 and TRBJ2-2; D is possibly TRBD2 (5 bases). The germline V gene has CDR1 SGHNT and CDR2 YENEEA. Trimming stripped 5 bases from V and 4 bases from J, with 17 bases between. The CDR3 contains 16 residues. CDR3 sequence reads: CASSPSTGSGTGELFF. In DNA, the CDR3 is TGTGCCAGCAGCCCGTCCACGGGATCCGGCACCGGGGAGCTGTTTTTT.

V gene TRBV7-2 combines with J gene TRBJ1-5; tentatively, D is TRBD1 (5 bases). Germline CDR1 and CDR2: SGHTA and FQGNSA. V was pared by 5 bases and J by 4 bases, with 15 bases between. The CDR3 runs 15 residues. DNA of the CDR3: TGTGCCAGCAGCCCGGGACTATCGGGGAATCAGCCCCAGCATTTT. Its translation is CASSPGLSGNQPQHF.

This rearrangement joins TRBV15 to TRBJ1-1, with D hard to call. The length of the CDR3 is 16 residues. The V gene lost 3 bases and the J gene lost 8 bases, with 22 bases spanning the gap. Germline CDR1 and CDR2: LNHNV and YYDKDF (reference sequence). CDR3 sequence reads: CATSRQDITYHAEAFF. CDR3 nucleotides: TGTGCCACCAGCAGGCAGGATATAACCTACCACGCAGAAGCTTTCTTT.

The chain has TRBV12-3 or TRBV12-4 and TRBJ2-2, with D perhaps TRBD1 (5 bases). Deletions cut 6 bases from V and 7 bases from J, with 6 bases between. The CDR3 loop spans 11 amino acids. The CDR3 loop reads CASSQGGELFF. The CDR3 DNA sequence: TGTGCCAGCAGCCAGGGCGGGGAGCTGTTTTTT.

This clone has only one observation. The CDR3 spells CASSYRDSRSEAFF. The CDR3 DNA reads TGTGCCAGCAGTTATCGGGACAGCCGATCTGAAGCTTTCTTT. The chain combines TRBV6-5 with TRBJ1-1; 7 bases agree with TRBD1. The CDR3 is 14 residues long. V was clipped by 3 bases and J by 6 bases; unmatched bases: 7. Germline CDR1 reads MNHEY; CDR2 reads SVGAGI.

CDR3 sequence reads: CASSNLPAGSTEQYF. The CDR3 DNA follows: TGTGCCAGTAGTAACCTTCCGGCAGGATCGACCGAGCAGTACTTC. J is TRBJ2-7 and V is TRBV19, with unresolved D. The length of the CDR3 is 15 residues. Trimming left V 4 bases short and J 6 bases short, with 19 bases between. CDR1 and CDR2 (germline): LNHDA, SQIVND (reference sequence).

CDR3 in DNA: TGCAGTGCTAGCCGTGTCCAGCAGTTCTTC. Amino acids: CSASRVQQFF. V usage is TRBV20-1 and J usage is TRBJ2-1; D gene unclear. This CDR3 is 10 amino acids long. Trimming shortened V by 3 bases and J by 11 bases, and 8 bases separated the two germline ends. Germline V gene data show CDR1 as DFQATT and CDR2 as SNEGSKA (reference sequence).

The V gene is TRBV5-6, the J gene TRBJ2-1; D call uncertain. From germline, CDR1 is SGHDT and CDR2 YYEEEE. Trimming took off 0 bases at V and 0 bases at J, with 7 bases between the two ends. The CDR3 has 15 amino acids. The CDR3 region is CASSLGPSSYNEQFF. CDR3 DNA sequence: TGTGCCAGCAGCTTGGGTCCCAGCTCCTACAATGAGCAGTTCTTC.

This rearrangement joins TRBV11-3 to TRBJ2-1, with 9 bases that match TRBD1. The CDR3 spans 14 residues. The V gene end was trimmed by 1 base and the J gene end by 7 bases; junction bases not matched to a gene: 2. Per the germline V gene, CDR1 is SGHNT and CDR2 is YENEEA. For the CDR3, the DNA is TGTGCCAGCAGCTTAGGGGGGACAGGGAATGAGCAGTTCTTC. Protein: CASSLGGTGNEQFF. Full variable domain (missing parts from reference TRBV11-3 and TRBJ2-1): EAGVVQSPRYKIIEKKQPVAFWCNPISGHNTLYWYLQNLGQGPELLIRYENEEAVDDSQLPKDRFSAERLKGVDSTLKIQPAELGDSAVYLCASSLGGTGNEQFFGPGTRLTVL.

V usage is TRBV6-5 and J usage is TRBJ2-1; perhaps TRBD1 as D (5 bases). CDR3 length equals 13 residues. Germline CDR1 MNHEY, CDR2 SVGAGI. V lost 10 bases and J lost 5, with 15 bases in between. CDR3 protein: CATPMTVDNEQFF. The CDR3, as DNA: TGTGCCACCCCGATGACAGTTGACAATGAGCAGTTCTTC.

Concerning this clone itself: The same CDR3 also results from other DNA sequences found in this sample. The chain has TRBV7-2 and TRBJ2-3, with 10 bases fitting TRBD2. With V trimmed by 2 bases and J by 0 bases, 2 bases remained unmatched. This CDR3 region has 16 residues. The V gene's germline CDR1 is SGHTA and CDR2 FQGNSA. CDR3 nucleotide sequence: TGTGCCAGCAGCTTACGGACTAGCGGAAGCACAGATACGCAGTATTTT. It encodes CASSLRTSGSTDTQYF.

V usage is TRBV7-8 and J usage is TRBJ1-3; D is perhaps TRBD1 (5 bases). The CDR3 runs to 15 residues. The germline V gene encodes CDR1 SGHVS and CDR2 FQNEAQ. Trimming stripped 1 base from V and 3 bases from J, with 10 bases between. CDR3 DNA sequence: TGTGCCAGCAGCTTAGAACGGGGGATTGGAAACACCATATATTTT. This gives the protein CASSLERGIGNTIYF. The complete variable domain, with remaining parts taken from reference TRBV7-8 and TRBJ1-3, reads GAGVSQSPRYKVAKRGQDVALRCDPISGHVSLFWYQQALGQGPEFLTYFQNEAQLDKSGLPSDRFFAERPEGSVSTLKIQRTQQEDSAVYLCASSLERGIGNTIYFGEGSWLTVV.

The chain joins TRBV24-1 to TRBJ2-1; D possibly corresponds to TRBD1 (6 bases). V lost 4 bases and J lost 3, with 21 bases in between. There are 18 residues in the CDR3. Germline CDR1 KGHDR, CDR2 SFDVKD. CDR3 in amino acids: CATSDAPPLGQFYNEQFF. The CDR3 DNA is TGTGCCACCAGTGACGCACCCCCACTTGGACAGTTCTACAATGAGCAGTTCTTC.

This clone was recorded once. The rearrangement joins TRBV5-1 to TRBJ1-3; 8 nucleotides match TRBD1. The junction had 3 bases not matched to a gene; V was cut back by 0 bases and J by 1 base. The CDR3 has 16 amino acids. From germline, CDR1 is SGHRS and CDR2 YFSETQ. DNA of the CDR3: TGCGCCAGCAGCTTGGCCGGACAGGGTTCTGGAAACACCATATATTTT. Amino acids: CASSLAGQGSGNTIYF.

The CDR3 here is CSVEEDSGRGDGYTF. The CDR3 DNA reads TGCAGCGTTGAAGAAGACAGTGGCAGGGGTGATGGCTACACCTTC. The rearrangement uses TRBV29-1 and TRBJ1-2; possible D gene TRBD1, 6 bases. Looked up from germline, CDR1 is SQVTM and CDR2 is ANQGSEA. This CDR3 is 15 amino acids long. Between the trimmed V and J ends, which lost 0 bases and 6 bases, there was a span of 17 bases.

The chain joins TRBV28 to TRBJ2-3; TRBD1 matches at 8 bases. The CDR3 has 16 amino acids. Germline CDR1 is MDHEN and CDR2 is SYDVKM. J gave up 4 bases and V 3 bases, and 9 bases lay outside the gene matches. CDR3 DNA sequence: TGTGCCAGCAGTTTTAGGTGGACAGGGAGAGCAGATACGCAGTATTTT. Protein: CASSFRWTGRADTQYF.

This chain links TRBV24-1 with TRBJ2-5; D is perhaps TRBD1 (6 bases). Between the trimmed V and J ends, which lost 4 bases and 1 base, there was a span of 12 bases. The CDR3 extends over 15 amino acids. Germline lookup yields CDR1 KGHDR and CDR2 SFDVKD. Written as DNA, the CDR3 is TGTGCCACCAGTGACTCACAGGGCCCCCAAGAGACCCAGTACTTC. Translated: CATSDSQGPQETQYF.